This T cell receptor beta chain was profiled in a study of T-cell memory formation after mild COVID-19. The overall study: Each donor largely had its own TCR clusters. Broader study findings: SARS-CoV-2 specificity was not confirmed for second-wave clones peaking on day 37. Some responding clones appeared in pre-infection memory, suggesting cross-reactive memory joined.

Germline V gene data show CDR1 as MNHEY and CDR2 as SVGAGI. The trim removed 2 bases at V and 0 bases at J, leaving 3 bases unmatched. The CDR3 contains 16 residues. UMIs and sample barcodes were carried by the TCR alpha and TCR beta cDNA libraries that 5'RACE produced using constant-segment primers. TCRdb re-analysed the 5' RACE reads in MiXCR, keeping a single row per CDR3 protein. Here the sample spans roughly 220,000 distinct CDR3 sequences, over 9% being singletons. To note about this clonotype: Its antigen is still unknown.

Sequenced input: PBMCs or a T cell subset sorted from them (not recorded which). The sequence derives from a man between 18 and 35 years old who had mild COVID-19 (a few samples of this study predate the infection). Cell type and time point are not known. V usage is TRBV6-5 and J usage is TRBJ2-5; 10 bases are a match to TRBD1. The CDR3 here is CASSYLDRGHQETQYF. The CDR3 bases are TGTGCCAGCAGTTACCTAGACAGGGGGCACCAAGAGACCCAGTACTTC.